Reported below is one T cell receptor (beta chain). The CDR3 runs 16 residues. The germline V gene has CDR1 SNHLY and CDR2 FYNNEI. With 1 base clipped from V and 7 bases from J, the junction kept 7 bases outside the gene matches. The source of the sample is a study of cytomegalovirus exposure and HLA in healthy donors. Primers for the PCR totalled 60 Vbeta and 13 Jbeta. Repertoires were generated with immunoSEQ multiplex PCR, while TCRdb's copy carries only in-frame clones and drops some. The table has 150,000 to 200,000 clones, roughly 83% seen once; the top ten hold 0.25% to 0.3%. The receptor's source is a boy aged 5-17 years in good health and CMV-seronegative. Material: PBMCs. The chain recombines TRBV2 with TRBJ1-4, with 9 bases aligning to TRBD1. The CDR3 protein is CASSEDRQGGVEKLFF. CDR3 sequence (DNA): TGTGCCAGCAGTGAAGACCGACAGGGGGGAGTTGAAAAACTGTTTTTT. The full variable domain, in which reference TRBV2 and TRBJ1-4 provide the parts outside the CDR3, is EPEVTQTPSHQVTQMGQEVILRCVPISNHLYFYWYRQILGQKVEFLVSFYNNEISEKSEIFDDQFSVERPDGSNFTLKIRSTKLEDSAMYFCASSEDRQGGVEKLFFGSGTQLSVL.